Shown below are 23 T cell receptor beta chains from a single sample sequenced in a study of molecular identifiers for immune sequencing clone quantification listed by TCRdb under 2018. Libraries were constructed by PCR. TCRdb names NextSeq 500 as the instrument used. TCRdb trimmed the raw reads at Q25, called clones with MiXCR and kept productive beta chains. Each entry is one CDR3 protein sequence, shown with its most common DNA and genes. The sample data list under 100,000 distinct CDR3 sequences, and 25% of these were observed just once. Together, the top ten hold roughly 0.8% of the sample. The sequenced material came from naive CD8+ T cells from blood, with Jurkat cell RNA spiked in. Interpreted using the paper, the cell subset or site label stands for: FACS-sorted CD8+CD4-CCR7+CD45RA+ naive T cells. Every receptor here comes from a human donor in good health. Some libraries in this study had Jurkat cell RNA spiked in.

This clonotype was detected a few times. The chain carries TRBV4-3 and TRBJ2-1, with TRBD2 matching 7 bases. Germline V gene sequence: CDR1 LGHNA, CDR2 YSLEER. The trim removed 0 bases at V and 0 bases at J, leaving 8 bases unmatched. CDR3 length: 18 residues. CDR3: CASSQDRAGDLSYNEQFF. CDR3 coding DNA: TGCGCCAGCAGCCAAGATAGGGCGGGGGACCTCTCCTACAATGAGCAGTTCTTC.

This clonotype was observed a handful of times. The chain links TRBV10-2 to TRBJ2-3, with a tentative D call TRBD2 (6 bases). This CDR3 is built from 17 residues. Germline values: CDR1 WSHSY, CDR2 SAAADI. Trimming stripped 5 bases from V and 3 bases from J, with 21 bases between. CDR3 sequence reads: CASSPGTLRALTDTQYF. The DNA of the CDR3 is TGCGCCAGCAGTCCCGGGACTCTCCGTGCACTGACAGATACGCAGTATTTT.

The sample holds a few counts of this clonotype. This chain uses TRBV4-2 with TRBJ1-2; 9 bases fit TRBD1. Per the germline V gene, CDR1 is LGHNA and CDR2 is YNFKEQ. With 0 bases clipped from V and 4 bases from J, the junction kept 9 bases outside the gene matches. The CDR3 runs 17 residues. CDR3 region: CASSQDRMGQGVYGYTF. DNA for the CDR3: TGTGCCAGCAGCCAAGATCGGATGGGACAGGGAGTCTATGGCTACACCTTC.

The rearrangement joins TRBV7-6 to TRBJ2-7; 9 nucleotides align to TRBD1. V gave up 5 bases and J gave up 2 bases; unmatched junction bases: 7. The CDR3 spans 15 residues. Looked up from germline, CDR1 is SGHVS and CDR2 is FNYEAQ. The CDR3 region is CASSQTGGSPYEQYF. CDR3 coding DNA: TGTGCCAGCAGCCAAACAGGGGGCTCACCCTACGAGCAGTACTTC.

Concerning this clonotype itself: A read error is possible here, since a much larger clone lies one base away. It is likely a read error, because the conserved phenylalanine at the end of the CDR3 is missing. The rearrangement joins TRBV19 to TRBJ1-5; 7 bases are shared with TRBD1. This CDR3 has 16 residues. After removal of 8 bases from V and 7 bases from J, the junction contained 17 bases not matched to a gene. CDR1 and CDR2 from the germline V gene are LNHDA and SQIVND (reference sequence). Written as DNA, the CDR3 is TGTGCCAGTGAGGACCCAAAACAGGGGATTGGGCAGCCCCAGCATTCT. Translation: CASEDPKQGIGQPQHS.

This clonotype came up many times. The chain couples TRBV19 to TRBJ2-7; TRBD1 matches 8 bases. V shed 3 bases, J shed 3 bases, and the junction held 4 bases outside the gene matches. This CDR3 contains 14 residues. Germline V lookup: CDR1 LNHDA, CDR2 SQIVND (reference sequence). CDR3 in DNA: TGTGCCAGTAGTATGGGGGACAGGAACTACGAGCAGTACTTC. This encodes CASSMGDRNYEQYF.

This clonotype was seen only a few times. The CDR3 loop reads CSIGQGSYNEQFF. The CDR3 nucleotides read TGCAGCATCGGACAGGGCTCCTACAATGAGCAGTTCTTC. This chain links TRBV29-1 with TRBJ2-1; 8 nucleotides agree with TRBD1. The V segment lost 8 bases and the J segment 0 bases; nucleotides outside the gene matches: 3. The CDR3 sequence is 13 residues long. Germline CDR1 and CDR2: SQVTM and ANQGSEA.

The rearrangement links TRBV6-5 to TRBJ1-1; D unresolved. The CDR3 has 13 residues. Germline V gene lookup returns CDR1 MNHEY and CDR2 SVGAGI. V shed 2 bases and J shed 2 bases, with 6 bases lying between them. CDR3 sequence: CASSYMSNTEAFF. In DNA, the CDR3 is TGTGCCAGCAGTTACATGTCAAACACTGAAGCTTTCTTT.

The chain joins TRBV20-1 to TRBJ2-3, with D perhaps matching TRBD2 (5 bases). Germline lookup yields CDR1 DFQATT and CDR2 SNEGSKA (reference sequence). The CDR3 has 15 residues. Trimming removed 0 bases at V and 0 bases at J, with 10 bases between. As DNA, the CDR3 is TGCAGTGCTAGAGATCTAGCCCTCAGCACAGATACGCAGTATTTT. It yields the protein CSARDLALSTDTQYF.

For this clonotype: This could be a read error, since a much larger clone is one nucleotide away. The gene calls are TRBV2 and TRBJ2-3; TRBD2 matches at 7 bases. V trimming: 3 bases; J trimming: 0 bases; junction bases outside the gene matches: 6. The CDR3 covers 16 residues. Germline V gene lookup returns CDR1 SNHLY and CDR2 FYNNEI. CDR3 residues: CASSDHGGISTDTQYF. The CDR3 DNA sequence: TGTGCCAGCAGTGATCACGGGGGGATAAGCACAGATACGCAGTATTTT. The full variable domain, its missing parts supplied by reference TRBV2 and TRBJ2-3, is EPEVTQTPSHQVTQMGQEVILRCVPISNHLYFYWYRQILGQKVEFLVSFYNNEISEKSEIFDDQFSVERPDGSNFTLKIRSTKLEDSAMYFCASSDHGGISTDTQYFGPGTRLTVL.

The rearrangement uses TRBV27 and TRBJ2-3; no clear D. Trimming took 2 bases from V and 3 from J, leaving 12 bases between them. There are 15 residues in the CDR3. Germline values: CDR1 MNHEY, CDR2 SMNVEV (reference sequence). CDR3 coding DNA: TGTGCCAGCAGTTTAACGGCTGGAAGGACAGATACGCAGTATTTT. Translation gives CASSLTAGRTDTQYF.

A few counts support this clonotype. The chain carries TRBV27 and TRBJ2-5, with D perhaps matching TRBD2 (5 bases). Germline V gene lookup returns CDR1 MNHEY and CDR2 SMNVEV (reference sequence). V was clipped by 0 bases and J by 7 bases, with 9 bases between them. This CDR3 has 13 amino acids. CDR3 amino acids: CASSLSLGGTQYF. The CDR3 DNA is TGTGCCAGCAGTTTATCGCTTGGAGGGACCCAGTACTTC.

This clonotype was seen only a few times. The rearrangement uses TRBV10-3 and TRBJ1-1; 8 nucleotides agree with TRBD1. The CDR3 has 11 amino acids. CDR1 is ENHRY and CDR2 is SYGVKD in the germline V gene. J was trimmed by 5 bases and V by 10 bases; bases with no gene match: 3. The CDR3 region has the DNA TGTGCCACTACAGGGGGAACTGAAGCTTTCTTT. Encoded protein: CATTGGTEAFF.

The CDR3: CASTLTGELFF. CDR3 coding DNA: TGTGCCAGCACCCTCACCGGGGAGCTGTTTTTT. The chain carries TRBV6-2 or TRBV6-3 and TRBJ2-2; D remains unclear. The V gene lost 7 bases and the J gene lost 4 bases, with 4 bases spanning the gap. The CDR3 contains 11 residues. Germline V CDR1 and CDR2: MNHEY, SVGEGT.

This clonotype has a count of ten or more. The V and J genes are TRBV4-1 and TRBJ1-1; tentatively, D is TRBD1 (6 bases). CDR3 length: 16 residues. Looked up from germline, CDR1 is MGHRA and CDR2 is YSYEKL. V was pared by 0 bases and J by 0 bases, with 11 bases between. CDR3 loop: CASSQDRQGLNTEAFF. The CDR3 coding sequence is TGCGCCAGCAGCCAAGATCGCCAGGGGTTGAACACTGAAGCTTTCTTT.

Of note for this clonotype: Being one base from a much bigger clone, this may be a read error. The chain is built from TRBV19 and TRBJ1-4; D not certain. CDR1 and CDR2 (germline): LNHDA, SQIVND (reference sequence). This CDR3 comprises 14 residues. CDR3 nucleotide sequence: TGTGCCAGCTCGGAGGGTACAACTAATGAAGAACTGTTTTTT. This sequence encodes CASSEGTTNEELFF.

CDR3 region: CSAREWRGAKNIQYF. The CDR3 coding sequence is TGCAGTGCTAGAGAATGGCGGGGCGCCAAAAACATTCAGTACTTC. The V gene is TRBV20-1, the J gene TRBJ2-4; D might be TRBD2 (6 bases). V lost 0 bases, J lost 1 base, and 10 bases lay in between. The CDR3 runs to 15 residues. Looked up from germline, CDR1 is DFQATT and CDR2 is SNEGSKA (reference sequence).

The chain has TRBV11-3 and TRBJ2-5, with D possibly being TRBD2 (5 bases). Trimming left V 8 bases short and J 4 bases short, with 14 bases between. This CDR3 is 13 amino acids long. The germline V gene has CDR1 SGHNT and CDR2 YENEEA. Here the CDR3 DNA reads TGTGCCAGCGCGGGTTCTTTGCCAGAGACCCAGTACTTC. Encoded protein: CASAGSLPETQYF.

At least ten counts were recorded for this clonotype. V is TRBV28 and J is TRBJ2-7; 8 bases map to TRBD2. This CDR3 region has 14 residues. The V segment lost 8 bases and the J segment 3 bases; nucleotides outside the gene matches: 9. From germline, CDR1 is MDHEN and CDR2 SYDVKM. CDR3 sequence: CASRLAGNYYEQYF. The CDR3 coding sequence is TGTGCCAGCCGATTAGCGGGGAATTACTACGAGCAGTACTTC.

This clonotype occurred many times. The rearrangement uses TRBV28 and TRBJ2-3; D uncertain. The CDR3 is 16 residues long. V shed 5 bases and J shed 4 bases, with 19 bases lying between them. Germline assignment: CDR1 MDHEN and CDR2 SYDVKM. The CDR3 DNA sequence: TGTGCCAGCAGTCCCCCGCCGTCCGGTGAGGCAGATACGCAGTATTTT. This encodes CASSPPPSGEADTQYF.

In this sample, this clonotype turned up a few times. A read error may be the cause here, since a much bigger clone is one base away. The chain combines TRBV12-3 or TRBV12-4 with TRBJ1-5, with D possibly being TRBD1 (6 bases). The CDR3 covers 14 residues. The CDR3 loop is CAGRKGEGDQPQHF. The DNA of the CDR3 is TGTGCCGGCAGAAAGGGGGAAGGGGATCAGCCCCAGCATTTT.

This clonotype was recorded at least ten times. The rearrangement joins TRBV7-9 to TRBJ2-3, with D tentatively TRBD2 (6 bases). The CDR3 runs 14 residues. Germline lookup yields CDR1 SEHNR and CDR2 FQNEAQ (reference sequence). Trimming pared 1 base from V and 3 bases from J, leaving 8 bases between. The CDR3 DNA follows: TGTGCCAGCAGCTTAGTACTAGCAACAGATACGCAGTATTTT. Amino acids: CASSLVLATDTQYF.

This clonotype was detected many times. This chain connects TRBV19 to TRBJ1-2, with D unresolved. Germline CDR1 reads LNHDA; CDR2 reads SQIVND (reference sequence). This CDR3 is built from 14 residues. V shed 1 base and J shed 0 bases, with 6 bases lying between them. In DNA form, the CDR3 reads TGTGCCAGTAGTATAGGAGGAACTAACTATGGCTACACCTTC. Translated, it gives CASSIGGTNYGYTF.